This paragraph covers one T cell receptor beta chain sequence. In the original workflow: Amplification with reference gene primers provided the estimates of nucleated cell counts. The assay was immunoSEQ multiplex PCR, and TCRdb's table has in-frame clones only and misses some. D and trimming were read from the DNA, whereas the V and J calls and clone size are those reported in that table. The sample lists around 79,000 clones, 85% to 90% occurring once. From germline, CDR1 is SGHRS and CDR2 YFSETQ. J gave up 5 bases and V 4 bases, and 8 bases lay outside the gene matches. The CDR3 has 16 residues. The data are from a study of blood T cell repertoires in COVID-19.

The J gene is TRBJ2-2, the V gene TRBV5-1, with 10 bases that match TRBD1. The TCR sequence derives from a man in his 70s with active or convalescent COVID-19. Specimen: peripheral blood. CDR3 nucleotides: TGCGCCAGCAGCCTCGAGGGGACAGGGGATACCGGGGAGCTGTTTTTT. This sequence encodes CASSLEGTGDTGELFF.